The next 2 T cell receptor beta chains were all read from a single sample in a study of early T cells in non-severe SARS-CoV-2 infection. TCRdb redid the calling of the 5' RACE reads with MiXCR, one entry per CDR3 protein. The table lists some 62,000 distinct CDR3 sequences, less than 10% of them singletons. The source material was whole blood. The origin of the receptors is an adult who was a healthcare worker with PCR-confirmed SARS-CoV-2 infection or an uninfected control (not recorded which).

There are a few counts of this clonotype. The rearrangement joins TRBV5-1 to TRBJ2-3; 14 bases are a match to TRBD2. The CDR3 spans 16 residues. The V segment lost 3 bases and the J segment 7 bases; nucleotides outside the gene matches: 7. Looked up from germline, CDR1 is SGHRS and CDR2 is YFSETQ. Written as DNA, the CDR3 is TGCGCCAGCAGCTCGACTAGCGGGGGGGTTCCACATACGCAGTATTTT. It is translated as CASSSTSGGVPHTQYF. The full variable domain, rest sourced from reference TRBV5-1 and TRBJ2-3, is KAGVTQTPRYLIKTRGQQVTLSCSPISGHRSVSWYQQTPGQGLQFLFEYFSETQRNKGNFPGRFSGRQFSNSRSEMNVSTLELGDSALYLCASSSTSGGVPHTQYFGPGTRLTVL.

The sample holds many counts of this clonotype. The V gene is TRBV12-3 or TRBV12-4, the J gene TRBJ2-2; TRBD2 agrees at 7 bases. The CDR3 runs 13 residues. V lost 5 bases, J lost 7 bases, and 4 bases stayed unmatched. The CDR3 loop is CASSVLAGGELFF. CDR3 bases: TGTGCCAGCAGTGTCTTAGCGGGCGGGGAGCTGTTTTTT.